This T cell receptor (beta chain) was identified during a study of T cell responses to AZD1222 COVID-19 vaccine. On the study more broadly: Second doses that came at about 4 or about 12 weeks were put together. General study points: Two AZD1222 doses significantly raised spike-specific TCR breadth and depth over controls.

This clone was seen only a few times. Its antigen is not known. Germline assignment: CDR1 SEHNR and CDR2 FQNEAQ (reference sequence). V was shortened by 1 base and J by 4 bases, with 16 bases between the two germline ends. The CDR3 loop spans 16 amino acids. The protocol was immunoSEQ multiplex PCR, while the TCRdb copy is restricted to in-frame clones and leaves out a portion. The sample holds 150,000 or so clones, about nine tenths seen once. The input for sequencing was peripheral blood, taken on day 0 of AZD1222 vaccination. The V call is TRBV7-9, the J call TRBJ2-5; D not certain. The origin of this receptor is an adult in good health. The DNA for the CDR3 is TGTGCCAGCAGCTTAGAAGTTGAGTGGTCCCGAGAGACCCAGTACTTC. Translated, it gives CASSLEVEWSRETQYF.